The source of this T cell receptor beta chain is a study of blood T cell repertoires in COVID-19 (dated by TCRdb to 2020 to 2022). Regarding the complete study: Collaborator samples came from the United States, Italy and Spain and covered acute and convalescent phases of COVID-19. The dataset comprised deeply sampled blood TCRbeta repertoires from subjects exposed to, actively infected with, or recovered from COVID-19. The repertoires were made available in a free public database intended to serve as a resource for research on the immune response to SARS-CoV-2. The material from the prospective study consisted of cDNA or gDNA derived from T cells, B-cell-depleted T cells, or PBMCs. HLA class I and class II types, where available, came from metadata supplied by the sample provider rather than from assay-based typing. The sample metadata nearly always contained a de-identified subject ID, COVID-19 status, age in years and sex. The samples were drawn from the first 160 participants of the ongoing ImmuneRACE study and from over 950 subjects provided by 6 global collaborators.

In the germline V gene, CDR1 corresponds to SGHDN and CDR2 to FVKESK. The germline ends are 10 bases apart after V is trimmed by 3 bases and J by 2 bases. The CDR3 starts with the cysteine, ends with the phenylalanine, and has 14 residues. The DNA shown is the 42-base CDR3, in frame from base 1. With regard to this clone: The antigen it binds to is not known. Base qualities are not recorded, but no much larger clone differs from it by a single base.

TCRbeta CDR3 regions were amplified from genomic DNA by means of the immunoSEQ Assay, a bias-controlled multiplex PCR. The study's processing was this. Within the assay, amplification of reference gene primers was used to estimate how many nucleated cells each sample contained. To quantify the absolute abundance of each unique TCRbeta CDR3 rearrangement, sequence reads were collapsed and filtered. For each sample, productive Simpson clonality was calculated by taking the square root of Simpson's diversity index across productive rearrangements. TCRdb took over this immuneACCESS table, retaining in-frame rearrangements with V and J assigned. Such tables are incomplete; in checked studies, under half of the missing clones stem from an unresolved V gene, and the remainder is unexplained. That table gives V, J and clone size, and the DNA gave D and trimming. The sample table shows a few hundred thousand clones, and about nine tenths are seen once. The top ten clonotypes cover under 0.7% of the sample.

On the study overall, not on this receptor specifically: How much clinical and demographic metadata was included differed by source and by participant, and the metadata was provided uncurated.

Enrolling through a virtual design, the prospective study's participants ranged in age from roughly 18 to 89 years and lived across some 22 United States geographic areas. In the prospective study, cohorts were assigned on the basis of participant-reported clinical history obtained from a screening survey and a study questionnaire. For ImmuneRACE Cohort 3, a participant was defined as recovered based on two consecutive negative NP/OP PCR tests, clearance by a healthcare professional, or resolution of symptoms. In the prospective study, whole blood, serum and a nasopharyngeal or oropharyngeal swab were collected from each participant by mobile phlebotomists. Participants in the prospective study had the option to provide additional blood draws and questionnaires over an approximately 2-month period. Before DNA extraction, blood samples from the prospective study were shipped at room temperature or frozen.

The rearrangement joined TRBV14 to TRBJ2-5, with TRBD1 as a weak D call on 6 bases. This clonotype was obtained from a young man who had recovered from COVID-19. The source material was PBMCs or T cells enriched from blood (not recorded which). The CDR3: CASSQGHKQETQYF. The DNA is as follows: TGTGCCAGCAGCCAGGGACACAAGCAAGAGACCCAGTACTTC.